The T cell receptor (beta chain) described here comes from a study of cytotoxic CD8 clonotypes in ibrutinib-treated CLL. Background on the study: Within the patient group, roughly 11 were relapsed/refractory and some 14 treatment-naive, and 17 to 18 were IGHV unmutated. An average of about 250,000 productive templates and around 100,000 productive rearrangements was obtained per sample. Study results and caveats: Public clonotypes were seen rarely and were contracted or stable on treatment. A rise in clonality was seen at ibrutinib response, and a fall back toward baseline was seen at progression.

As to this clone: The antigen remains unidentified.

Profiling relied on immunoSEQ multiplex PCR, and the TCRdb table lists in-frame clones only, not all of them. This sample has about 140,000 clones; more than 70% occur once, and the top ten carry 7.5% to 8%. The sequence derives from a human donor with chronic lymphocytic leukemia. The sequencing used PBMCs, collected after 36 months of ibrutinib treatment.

Here the CDR3 reads CATAAGQRNSYYGYTF. The CDR3 nucleotides read TGCGCCACCGCAGCGGGACAGCGAAATTCCTACTATGGCTACACCTTC. The chain links TRBV5-1 to TRBJ1-2, with 7 bases fitting TRBD1. The germline V gene has CDR1 SGHRS and CDR2 YFSETQ. This CDR3 is 16 amino acids long. After removal of 9 bases from V and 3 bases from J, the junction contained 17 bases not matched to a gene. The full variable domain, in which reference TRBV5-1 and TRBJ1-2 provide the parts outside the CDR3, is KAGVTQTPRYLIKTRGQQVTLSCSPISGHRSVSWYQQTPGQGLQFLFEYFSETQRNKGNFPGRFSGRQFSNSRSEMNVSTLELGDSALYLCATAAGQRNSYYGYTFGSGTRLTVV.